What follows are 22 T cell receptor beta chains derived from one specimen sequenced in a study of neurological immune-mediated disorders. TCRdb processed the 5' RACE reads anew with MiXCR; each CDR3 protein has one entry. The data contain fewer than 30,000 distinct CDR3 sequences, under 25% of them seen just once; the ten biggest clones take up 15% to 20%. Sequenced sample: PBMCs. The receptors here all came from a woman aged 60-70 years in good health.

This clonotype was observed at least ten times. V gene TRBV7-3 combines with J gene TRBJ2-7; possible D gene TRBD1, 6 bases. With 4 bases removed from V and 4 bases from J, the gap between germline ends came to 14 bases. The CDR3 has 14 residues. The germline CDR1 and CDR2 sequences are SGHTA and FQGTGA. CDR3 in amino acids: CASSSDSVSYEQYF. In DNA, the CDR3 is TGTGCCAGCAGCTCGGACAGCGTGAGTTACGAGCAGTACTTC.

This clonotype was seen more than once but under ten times. The chain uses TRBV19 and TRBJ1-1; D is unclear. V lost 3 bases and J 0 bases, leaving 8 bases between the germline ends. Germline values: CDR1 LNHDA, CDR2 SQIVND (reference sequence). The CDR3 runs to 14 residues. The CDR3 reads CASSIGTMNTEAFF. The CDR3 DNA sequence: TGTGCCAGTAGTATTGGCACCATGAACACTGAAGCTTTCTTT.

The chain carries TRBV5-5 and TRBJ2-1, with D possibly matching TRBD1 (6 bases). Trimming pared 4 bases from V and 0 bases from J, leaving 14 bases between. Per germline, CDR1 SGHKS and CDR2 YYEKEE (reference sequence). The CDR3 runs to 16 residues. CDR3 DNA sequence: TGTGCCAGCAGCGGAAACAGGGCCGACTCCTACAATGAGCAGTTCTTC. Protein: CASSGNRADSYNEQFF.

This clonotype was seen many times. This chain joins TRBV5-1 and TRBJ2-2; 9 positions agree with TRBD2. CDR1 SGHRS and CDR2 YFSETQ come from the germline V gene. This CDR3 is 19 amino acids long. With 4 bases clipped from V and 3 bases from J, the junction kept 16 bases outside the gene matches. The CDR3 nucleotides read TGCGCCAGCAGCCCGAAGTCGGGTGCGGGGGGGCGAGACACCGGGGAGCTGTTTTTT. Translated: CASSPKSGAGGRDTGELFF.

This clonotype has at least ten counts. The chain joins TRBV7-2 to TRBJ2-2; 9 bases fit TRBD2. Germline V lookup: CDR1 SGHTA, CDR2 FQGNSA. J gave up 7 bases and V 9 bases, and 15 bases lay outside the gene matches. The CDR3 extends over 16 amino acids. The CDR3 coding sequence is TGTGCCAGTGTACGGCAGCGGGAGGACGATGGCGGGGAGCTGTTTTTT. It is translated as CASVRQREDDGGELFF.

This clonotype came up many times. The rearrangement links TRBV12-3 or TRBV12-4 to TRBJ1-5, with D unclear. V dropped 4 bases and J dropped 3 bases, with 22 bases sitting between them. This CDR3 spans 18 amino acids. Here the CDR3 reads CASSWYILGKVNNQPQHF. The CDR3 nucleotides read TGTGCCAGCAGTTGGTATATTCTAGGGAAAGTTAACAATCAGCCCCAGCATTTT.

V is TRBV10-3 and J is TRBJ2-1, with D unresolved. This CDR3 comprises 12 residues. V lost 4 bases to trimming and J lost 5 bases, with 6 bases between them. Germline V gene sequence: CDR1 ENHRY, CDR2 SYGVKD. DNA of the CDR3: TGTGCCATCAGTGTTCAGAACAATGAGCAGTTCTTC. This gives the protein CAISVQNNEQFF.

V usage is TRBV3-1 and J usage is TRBJ2-5; 8 bases map to TRBD2. With 2 bases clipped from V and 0 bases from J, the junction kept 5 bases outside the gene matches. This CDR3 is built from 16 residues. The germline gives CDR1 LGHDT, CDR2 YNNKEL (reference sequence). CDR3 in amino acids: CASSQYAGGDQETQYF. CDR3 nucleotides: TGTGCCAGCAGCCAATATGCGGGGGGAGACCAAGAGACCCAGTACTTC.

This clonotype was counted at least ten times. This chain uses TRBV29-1 with TRBJ2-2; 11 nucleotides line up with TRBD1. V lost 6 bases and J lost 4; bases outside the gene matches: 1. CDR3 length: 13 amino acids. Germline loops: CDR1 SQVTM, CDR2 ANQGSEA. This CDR3 reads CSVGTGGTGELFF. The CDR3 coding sequence is TGCAGCGTCGGGACAGGGGGCACCGGGGAGCTGTTTTTT.

This clonotype was seen at least ten times. V and J are TRBV28 and TRBJ2-5; D unclear. CDR3 length: 12 amino acids. V was cut by 5 bases and J by 5 bases, with 9 bases left in between. The germline CDR1 and CDR2 sequences are MDHEN and SYDVKM. CDR3 amino acids: CASSQMGETQYF. The CDR3 DNA is TGTGCCAGCAGTCAGATGGGCGAGACCCAGTACTTC.

This clonotype was detected many times. The chain employs TRBV6-2 or TRBV6-3 and TRBJ2-3; D is ambiguous. V was clipped by 5 bases and J by 0 bases, with 0 bases between them. Germline CDR1 reads MNHEY; CDR2 reads SVGEGT. The CDR3 has 11 residues. CDR3 sequence reads: CASSSTDTQYF. The CDR3 DNA sequence: TGTGCCAGCAGTAGCACAGATACGCAGTATTTT.

The table lists this clonotype with many counts. The chain combines TRBV20-1 with TRBJ1-6; no clear D gene. The length of the CDR3 is 15 residues. Germline-derived CDR1 and CDR2 are DFQATT and SNEGSKA (reference sequence). V lost 1 base to trimming and J lost 0 bases, with 7 bases between them. Here the CDR3 reads CSARGESSYNSPLHF. The CDR3 DNA reads as TGCAGTGCTAGAGGGGAGAGCTCCTATAATTCACCCCTCCACTTT.

The V call is TRBV20-1, the J call TRBJ2-2, with unresolved D. This CDR3 has 13 residues. Deletions cut 3 bases from V and 5 bases from J, with 10 bases between. The germline V gene has CDR1 DFQATT and CDR2 SNEGSKA (reference sequence). CDR3 protein: CSASDRRTGELFF. CDR3 in DNA: TGCAGTGCTAGCGATCGGAGAACCGGGGAGCTGTTTTTT.

The rearrangement links TRBV11-3 to TRBJ2-2, with TRBD2 matching over 12 bases. V dropped 5 bases and J dropped 7; count of bases not matched to a gene: 11. The CDR3 sequence is 17 residues long. Germline V gene data show CDR1 as SGHNT and CDR2 as YENEEA. CDR3 DNA sequence: TGTGCCAGCAGCCCATCTAGCGGGAGGGCCGTGGACGGGGAGCTGTTTTTT. Its translation is CASSPSSGRAVDGELFF.

This clonotype was seen ten or more times. The chain couples TRBV7-2 to TRBJ2-7; a weak D match, TRBD2 (6 bases). The V and J ends lost 5 bases and 6 bases respectively, with 23 bases between them. CDR1 is SGHTA, CDR2 FQGNSA, per germline. The CDR3 sequence is 16 residues long. CDR3 nucleotides: TGTGCCAGCAGCGCCGGGACCCGCGGGGCCCTAGTCGAGCAGTACTTC. It translates to CASSAGTRGALVEQYF.

This clonotype has more than one count but fewer than ten. At one of its ends the junction is not consistent with the germline gene, which may arise from a read error. The V and J genes are TRBV9 and TRBJ2-7; D is ambiguous. Germline lookup yields CDR1 SGDLS and CDR2 YYNGEE. CDR3 length: 13 residues. The CDR3 sequence is CASNGPGSYEQYF. As DNA, the CDR3 is TGCGCCAGCAACGGACCGGGTTCCTACGAGCAGTACTTC.

This clonotype has ten or more counts. The chain combines TRBV28 with TRBJ2-3; TRBD2 agrees at 10 bases. The germline CDR1 and CDR2 sequences are MDHEN and SYDVKM. There are 14 residues in the CDR3. J was trimmed by 3 bases and V by 8 bases; bases with no gene match: 5. The CDR3 is CASSTSGVTDTQYF. The CDR3 DNA reads as TGTGCCAGCTCCACTAGCGGGGTTACAGATACGCAGTATTTT.

The sample holds many counts of this clonotype. The gene calls are TRBV2 and TRBJ2-1, with TRBD2 matching over 10 bases. The CDR3 runs to 13 residues. Per the germline V gene, CDR1 is SNHLY and CDR2 is FYNNEI. The junction had 0 bases not matched to a gene; V was cut back by 6 bases and J by 4 bases. The CDR3 bases are TGTGCCAGCAGGACTAGCGGGTACAATGAGCAGTTCTTC. The encoded protein is CASRTSGYNEQFF.

This clonotype was seen many times. The genes are TRBV4-3 and TRBJ2-3, with 9 bases fitting TRBD2. The CDR3 has 19 residues. CDR1 is LGHNA and CDR2 is YSLEER in the germline V gene. Trimming cost V 0 bases and J 2 bases; bases outside gene matches: 12. The CDR3 DNA is TGCGCCAGCAGCCAAGAACCGCCGGTGCGGGAGGGTAACACAGATACGCAGTATTTT. Encoded protein: CASSQEPPVREGNTDTQYF.

This clonotype showed up many times. The CDR3 reads CSARPPDRVGYNEQFF. The CDR3 DNA sequence: TGCAGTGCTCGGCCCCCTGACAGGGTGGGTTACAATGAGCAGTTCTTC. This chain joins TRBV20-1 and TRBJ2-1, with TRBD1 identical over 7 bases. The V segment lost 5 bases and the J segment 4 bases; nucleotides outside the gene matches: 14. The CDR3 contains 16 residues. The germline CDR1 and CDR2 sequences are DFQATT and SNEGSKA (reference sequence).

V usage is TRBV7-8 and J usage is TRBJ2-3; D possibly corresponds to TRBD2 (5 bases). The germline CDR1 and CDR2 sequences are SGHVS and FQNEAQ. The V end was cut by 2 bases, the J end by 1 base, with 19 bases between. This CDR3 is 18 amino acids long. CDR3 DNA: TGTGCCAGCAGCTTACTGACTAAGGCTGGAGGCCGCACAGATACGCAGTATTTT. This codes for CASSLLTKAGGRTDTQYF.

This clonotype has a count of ten or more. The chain uses TRBV6-2 or TRBV6-3 and TRBJ2-3, with D possibly being TRBD2 (5 bases). Germline V gene lookup returns CDR1 MNHEY and CDR2 SVGEGT. Deletions cut 6 bases from V and 6 bases from J, with 10 bases between. The CDR3 totals 12 residues. The CDR3 loop reads CASSWTVDTQYF. As DNA, the CDR3 is TGTGCCAGCAGCTGGACTGTGGATACGCAGTATTTT.